This T cell receptor (beta chain) was obtained from a study of blood T cell repertoires in COVID-19 (dated by TCRdb to about 2020). About the full investigation: Samples from collaborators originated in the United States, Italy and Spain and spanned both the acute and convalescent phases of COVID-19. Nearly every sample came with metadata listing a de-identified subject ID, COVID-19 status, age in years and sex. HLA class I and class II types, where available, came from metadata supplied by the sample provider rather than from assay-based typing. The repertoires were released in a freely available public database intended as a resource for research on the immune response to SARS-CoV-2. The dataset comprised deeply sampled blood TCRbeta repertoires from subjects exposed to, actively infected with, or recovered from COVID-19. Samples were obtained from the ongoing ImmuneRACE study (first 160 participants) and from approximately 1,200 subjects provided by 6 global collaborators. The prospective study material was composed of cDNA or gDNA derived from T cells, B-cell-depleted T cells, or PBMCs.

Collaborating institutions collected whole blood in K2EDTA tubes following their own protocols. For TCRbeta analysis, collaborator samples were shipped as frozen whole blood, as isolated PBMCs, or as DNA extracted from either sample type. A note on this clone: Its specific antigen is unknown. Qualities for individual bases were not recorded, and no much larger clone is one base off.

TCRbeta CDR3 regions were amplified from genomic DNA by means of the immunoSEQ Assay, a bias-controlled multiplex PCR. Concerning the study's data processing: The number of nucleated cells in each sample was estimated from the amplification of reference gene primers within the assay. To quantify the absolute abundance of each unique TCRbeta CDR3 rearrangement, sequence reads were collapsed and filtered. For each sample, productive Simpson clonality was calculated by taking the square root of Simpson's diversity index across productive rearrangements. What TCRdb holds here is the immuneACCESS table cut down to in-frame rearrangements. Part of the clones is not present; checked against another copy, under half of the missing clones reflect an unresolved V gene, and the others are unexplained. V and J calls and clone size are those listed in that table; D and trimming were worked out from the DNA. The sample yields some 6,300 clones; more than 75% were counted once. The biggest ten clones account for over 5.5% of the sample.

Results and caveats for the whole study, not just this receptor: The amount of clinical and demographic metadata varied by source and participant and was provided uncurated.

This clonotype was sampled from a human donor in a cohort sampled during active COVID-19. Input material: peripheral blood.

This receptor carries the CDR3 CASSAETGTGQFF. The nucleotide sequence reads TGTGCCAGCAGCGCAGAAACCGGGACAGGGCAGTTCTTC. The rearrangement combines TRBV7-2 with TRBJ2-1; 8 middle bases align to TRBD1. V ends up 5 bases short and J 12 bases short, with an unmatched junction base count of 9. The CDR3 sequence holds 13 residues, the cysteine and phenylalanine included. The kept DNA is CDR3 alone, 39 bases in frame from the first base. The germline V gene supplies CDR1 SGHTA and CDR2 FQGNSA.